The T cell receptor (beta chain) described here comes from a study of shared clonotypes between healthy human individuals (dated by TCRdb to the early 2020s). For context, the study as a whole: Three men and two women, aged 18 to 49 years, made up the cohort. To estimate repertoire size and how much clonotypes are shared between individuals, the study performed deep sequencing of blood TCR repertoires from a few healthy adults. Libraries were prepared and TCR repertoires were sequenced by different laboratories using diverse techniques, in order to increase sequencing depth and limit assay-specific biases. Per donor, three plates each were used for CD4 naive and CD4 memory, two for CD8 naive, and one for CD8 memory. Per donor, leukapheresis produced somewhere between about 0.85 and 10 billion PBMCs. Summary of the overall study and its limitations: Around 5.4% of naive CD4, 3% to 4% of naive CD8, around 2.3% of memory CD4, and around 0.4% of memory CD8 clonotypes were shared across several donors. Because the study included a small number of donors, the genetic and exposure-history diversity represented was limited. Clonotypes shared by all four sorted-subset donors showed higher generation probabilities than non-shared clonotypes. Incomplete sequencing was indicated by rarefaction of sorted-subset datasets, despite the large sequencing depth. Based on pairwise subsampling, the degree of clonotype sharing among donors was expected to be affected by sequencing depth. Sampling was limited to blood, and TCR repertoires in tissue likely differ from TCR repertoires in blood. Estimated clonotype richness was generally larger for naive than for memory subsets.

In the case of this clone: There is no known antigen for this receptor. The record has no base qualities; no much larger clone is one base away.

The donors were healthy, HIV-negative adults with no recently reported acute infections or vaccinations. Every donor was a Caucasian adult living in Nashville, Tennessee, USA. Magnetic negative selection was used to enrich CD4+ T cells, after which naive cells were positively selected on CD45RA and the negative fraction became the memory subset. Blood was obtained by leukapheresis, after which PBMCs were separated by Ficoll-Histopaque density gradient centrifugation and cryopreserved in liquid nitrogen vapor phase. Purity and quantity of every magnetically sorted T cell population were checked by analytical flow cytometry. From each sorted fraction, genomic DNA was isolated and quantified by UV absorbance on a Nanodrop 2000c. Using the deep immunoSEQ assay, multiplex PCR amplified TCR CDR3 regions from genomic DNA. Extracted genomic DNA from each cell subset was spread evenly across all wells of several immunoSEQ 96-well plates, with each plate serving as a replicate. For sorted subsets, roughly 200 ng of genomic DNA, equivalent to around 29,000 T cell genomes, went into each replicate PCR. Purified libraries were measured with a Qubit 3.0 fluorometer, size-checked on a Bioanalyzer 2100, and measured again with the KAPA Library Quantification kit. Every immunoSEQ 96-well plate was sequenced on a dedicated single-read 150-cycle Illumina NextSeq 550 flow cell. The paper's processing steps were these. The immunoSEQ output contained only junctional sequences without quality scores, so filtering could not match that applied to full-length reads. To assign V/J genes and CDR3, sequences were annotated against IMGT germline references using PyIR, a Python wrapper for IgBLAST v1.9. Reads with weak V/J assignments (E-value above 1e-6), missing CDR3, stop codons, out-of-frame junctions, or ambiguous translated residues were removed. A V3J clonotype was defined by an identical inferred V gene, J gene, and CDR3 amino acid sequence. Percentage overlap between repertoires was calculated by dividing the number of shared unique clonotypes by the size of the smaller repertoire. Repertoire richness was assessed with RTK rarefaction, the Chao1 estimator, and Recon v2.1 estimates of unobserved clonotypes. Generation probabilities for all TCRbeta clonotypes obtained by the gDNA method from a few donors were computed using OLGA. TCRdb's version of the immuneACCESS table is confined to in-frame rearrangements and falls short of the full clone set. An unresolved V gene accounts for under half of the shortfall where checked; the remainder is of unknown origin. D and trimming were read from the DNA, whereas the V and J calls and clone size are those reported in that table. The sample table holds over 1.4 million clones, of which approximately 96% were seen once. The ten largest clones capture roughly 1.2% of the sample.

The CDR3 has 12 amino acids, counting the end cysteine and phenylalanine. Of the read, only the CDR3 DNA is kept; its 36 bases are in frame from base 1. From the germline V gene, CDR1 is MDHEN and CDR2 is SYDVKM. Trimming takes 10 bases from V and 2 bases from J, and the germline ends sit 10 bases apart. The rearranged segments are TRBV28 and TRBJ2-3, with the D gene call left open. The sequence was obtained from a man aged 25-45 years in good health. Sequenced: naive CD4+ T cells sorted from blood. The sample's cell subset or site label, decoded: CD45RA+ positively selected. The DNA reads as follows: TGTGCCACCCAGTCCCTCACAGATACGCAGTATTTT. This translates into CATQSLTDTQYF. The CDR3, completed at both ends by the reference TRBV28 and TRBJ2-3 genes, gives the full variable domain DVKVTQSSRYLVKRTGEKVFLECVQDMDHENMFWYRQDPGLGLRLIYFSYDVKMKEKGDIPEGYSVSREKKERFSLILESASTNQTSMYLCATQSLTDTQYFGPGTRLTVL.